Sequencing of this TCR beta chain was carried out in a study of cytomegalovirus exposure and HLA in healthy donors (dated by TCRdb to about 2017). Describing the broader study: An earlier analysis of 587 of the donors reported over 250 Gb of sequence data and around 100 million unique TCR beta sequences obtained from about 180 million T cells. About 300 gigabases of sequencing data and 70 million to 85 million unique TCR sequences were included in an early release covering 550 to 650 HLA-typed donors. Of the roughly 400 genotyped donors, 80% to 90% were placed in the genetic ancestry cluster associated with self-reported Caucasian donors. The study aimed to test whether cataloging public T cell receptors could reveal signatures of past pathogen exposure. Using immunosequencing, the study profiled T cell repertoires from some 670 subjects and related those repertoires to cytomegalovirus serostatus. In addition to the first cohort of 666 subjects, a separate validation cohort of 120 different subjects was used. To predict cytomegalovirus infection status, the study combined high-throughput TCR immunosequencing, statistical association of individual TCRs with disease status, and machine learning. To study patterns of TCR occurrence, a later analysis re-analyzed previously published TCR beta repertoires from several hundred donors and added high-resolution HLA genotyping. Rather than using new phenotypic data, the later analysis identified candidate immune exposures from TCR beta sequences and from how often those sequences occurred across donors. In an earlier analysis of 587 of the donors, high-throughput TCR beta sequencing was used to judge whether each TCR beta V gene segment behaved as functional or pseudogenic. Alongside the repertoire data, information on donor age, sex, ethnicity and CMV serostatus was compiled. Genome-wide SNP genotypes for about 65% of the roughly 670 donors were used in a later genetic analysis, which treated that subset as a discovery cohort. Every discovery cohort repertoire had been produced on one sequencing platform. HLA typing covered class I and class II loci at four-digit resolution. The number of typed donors differed by locus: roughly 620-630 for A, B, C, DRB1 and DQB1; 522 for DQA1; around 610 for DPA1; and 400 to 480 for DPB1. Five DR-DQ haplotypes were handled as single units for association and clustering because linkage in the cohort was strong. On average, 235,054 unique TCR beta nucleotide sequences were sequenced per donor among some 430 genotyped donors of the cohort, with about 19% of those sequences being non-productive. What the research found in general, with its limitations: A further reported finding was that TCR beta sequences accurately predicted the HLA-A and HLA-B alleles for most subjects in the first cohort. In both the original and validation cohorts, the classifier was reported to diagnose cytomegalovirus status with high specificity and sensitivity. In a later analysis, HLA-associated TCR beta chains were found to be more clonally expanded and to have lower generation probabilities than equally common non-associated chains. The study listed approximately 150 TCR beta chains as associated with cytomegalovirus. When HLA alleles, especially DR and DQ, strongly co-occurred, attributing TCR associations to individual alleles was difficult. Sequencing depth was assumed to be roughly uniform across donors in the presence/absence analyses, though that assumption may not hold. While some public TCRs were present in many individuals, most TCR sequences turned up only very rarely across donors. At a false discovery rate of 0.05, a later analysis linked roughly 17,000 TCR beta sequences to specific HLA alleles. A few of the identified cytomegalovirus-associated TCR beta chains were confirmed in vitro to be specific for cytomegalovirus antigens. In a later genetic analysis, a missense DCLRE1C variant was associated with V-gene and J-gene trimming of TCR beta chains, and the association was replicated in an independent cohort. Several of the top co-occurrence clusters appeared to be linked to parvovirus B19, influenza, CMV and Epstein-Barr virus, according to a later analysis. An earlier analysis of approximately 570 of the donors showed that most TCR beta V segments appeared in productive rearrangements either about 87% or about 30% of the time, which broadly matched IMGT annotations. According to the authors, the approach could potentially be generalized to other disease states and immunological phenotypes. Because counts were too low, about 15 rarely observed V segments, including chromosome 9 orphons, were left out of the earlier analysis of 500 to 750 of the donors. This cohort had only TCR beta chains sequenced, and the lack of alpha or paired-chain data limited which features could be detected. Correlated functional status among segregating V segments might reflect linkage disequilibrium, but an unknown experimental factor could not be ruled out. For the cohort, immune exposure information was limited to CMV serostatus. A group of highly shared sequence variants was considered likely to be a technical artifact of the sequencing pipeline. Most CMV-associated TCR beta chains appeared to be HLA-restricted in a later analysis, and the HLA associations seemed to be driven largely by CMV exposure. In a later analysis, the rate of TCR association differed among HLA loci, with DRB1 alleles having the most associated TCRs and HLA-C alleles having the fewest. Because the 87-base-pair reads could not distinguish some IMGT-functional V segments, including TRBV6-2 and TRBV6-3, those segments were excluded. HLA typing was unavailable for some donors at each locus, so association tests used only the typed subset. Compared with the roughly 720-donor mean, donors in an Asian-associated ancestry cluster had fewer N-insertions in productive TCRs, according to a later genetic analysis.

As for this clone: The specificity of this receptor is unknown. No base-level quality is on record; no much larger clone is a single base apart.

Receptor libraries were prepared by the immunoSEQ multiplex PCR assay. For the multiplex PCR, a mixture combining 60 forward primers for TCR Vbeta segments and 13 reverse primers for TCR Jbeta segments was used. A multiplex PCR assay on genomic DNA amplified the CDR3 region of rearranged TCR beta genes. The amplified TCR beta libraries were sequenced on the Illumina HiSeq System as 87-base-pair reads. Processing in the source paper ran as follows. A later analysis counted approximately 84 million unique TCR beta chains across the 650 to 700 repertoires, and around 9.9 million of these chains were shared by at least two donors. Raw reads were error-corrected and collapsed into unique sequences with a nearest-neighbor algorithm that merged closely related sequences to remove PCR and sequencing errors. CDR3 sequences were aligned to IMGT reference sequences to assign V, D and J gene segments. For a sequence to be retained, at least a six-nucleotide match to both a V gene segment and a J gene segment was required. A rearrangement counted as productive if the CDR3 had no stop codons and remained in frame with V and J, and every other rearrangement counted as non-productive. Following IMGT convention, CDR3 was defined as the stretch from the second conserved V-encoded cysteine to the conserved J-encoded phenylalanine. The earlier analysis of about 500 of the donors excluded sequences that lacked an unambiguous match to a single V gene segment. In an earlier analysis of a few hundred of the donors, V segments were called functional above 56.7% productive rearrangements and were called segregating when the between-donor standard deviation exceeded 5%. A statistical classification framework was built for diagnosing cytomegalovirus status from the catalog of TCR beta chain sequences. In a later analysis, V and J genes were assigned by comparing TCR nucleotide sequences against IMGT/GENE-DB human TR gene sequences. The TCRdist pipeline was used in a later analysis to assign CDR3 sequences and most-parsimonious VDJ recombination scenarios. A later analysis defined each TCR beta chain by its CDR3 amino acid sequence plus V-gene family, and excluded reads lacking a unique V-gene family. A later analysis removed 450 to 600 highly shared, low-generation-probability nucleotide sequences to deal with suspected cross-contamination and a sequencing artifact. In a later analysis, a clonal expansion index was calculated for each public chain from normalized within-repertoire ranks of inferred template counts. In a later analysis, generation probabilities were computed using a VDJ recombination model fitted to out-of-frame rearrangements, and the results were checked against IGoR. In a later analysis, hypergeometric tests were used to score TCR-TCR, TCR-HLA and TCR-CMV co-occurrence, with a repertoire-size bias correction applied to TCR pairs. A later analysis estimated false discovery rates by permuting HLA or CMV assignments 20 times. In a later analysis, co-occurring TCRs were grouped using DBSCAN, and TCRdist sequence similarity was added for clustering within HLA-allele-positive subsets. Repertoires with fewer than 30,000 or more than 120,000 public chains, plus five repertoires with anomalous nucleotide sharing, were excluded from co-occurrence clustering. TCRdb limited this immuneACCESS table to in-frame rearrangements with V and J called. A share of clones is missing; checked studies link under half to unresolved V genes, and the rest is unexplained. V, J and clone size are those of that table, while D and trimming were read from the DNA. The sample table records fewer than 200,000 clones; approximately 80% of these occur just once. The top ten clones comprise less than 15% of the sample.

The cohort comprised several hundred healthy bone marrow donors. All cohort members were sampled while nominally healthy, although unrecorded immune exposures were likely present. The donor tested CMV seronegative, placing the donor among the roughly 400 seronegative members of the cohort. Every donor gave a peripheral blood sample, and the peripheral blood mononuclear cells from that sample were used for TCR beta sequencing. The Qiagen DNeasy Blood Extraction Kit was used to extract genomic DNA from the blood cell samples. V sheds 9 bases and J sheds 3 bases, leaving 17 bases between their ends. The cysteine opens and the phenylalanine closes a CDR3 of 14 amino acids. The retained sequence is limited to the CDR3, 42 bases, with the frame set at the first base. Sequences LNHNV (CDR1) and YYDKDF (CDR2) are obtained from the germline V gene (reference sequence).

This chain is built from TRBV15 and TRBJ1-1; the D region possibly corresponds to TRBD1 (6 bases align). The source material was PBMCs. This sequence was found in a woman aged 50 to 65 in good health and CMV-seronegative. The nucleotide sequence reads as follows: TGTGCCACAAGGACAGAGGGTGGGCACACTGAAGCTTTCTTT. Translated, it gives CATRTEGGHTEAFF.